These 22 T cell receptor beta chains share one sample of origin, sequenced in a study of T cell repertoires in cytomegalovirus infection. Via MiXCR, TCRdb re-called the reads, giving one row per CDR3 protein. The sample contains approximately 240,000 distinct CDR3 sequences, roughly an eighth of which appear only once. Sequenced: PBMCs. The receptors derive from a human donor in good health (CMV status not recorded). Some clones in this sample may be carry-over from other donors' samples.

In this sample, this clonotype turned up many times. The chain recombines TRBV6-5 with TRBJ1-1; 11 bases agree with TRBD1. The CDR3 extends over 15 amino acids. Per germline, CDR1 MNHEY and CDR2 SVGAGI. V trimming: 4 bases; J trimming: 5 bases; junction bases outside the gene matches: 6. CDR3 in DNA: TGTGCCAGCAGTTTAGACGGGACAGGGGGAACTGAAGCTTTCTTT. Translation gives CASSLDGTGGTEAFF.

This clonotype was seen repeatedly, ten times or more. This chain joins TRBV27 and TRBJ2-1; possible D gene TRBD1, 5 bases. Looked up from germline, CDR1 is MNHEY and CDR2 is SMNVEV (reference sequence). The CDR3 consists of 12 residues. Trimming removed 5 bases at V and 13 bases at J, with 15 bases between. DNA of the CDR3: TGTGCCAGCAGTCCCCCAGGGCAGTTCCAGTTCTTC. Translation gives CASSPPGQFQFF.

This clonotype was counted only a few times. The CDR3 here is CASSLIEVTGELFF. The CDR3 region has the DNA TGCGCCAGCAGCTTGATTGAGGTCACCGGGGAGCTGTTTTTT. This chain uses TRBV5-1 with TRBJ2-2, with D hard to call. Per germline, CDR1 SGHRS and CDR2 YFSETQ. The length of the CDR3 is 14 residues. Trimming stripped 1 base from V and 4 bases from J, with 8 bases between.

This clonotype occurred many times. V is TRBV6-1 and J is TRBJ2-2; unclear D gene. CDR3 size: 14 residues. The V gene lost 0 bases and the J gene lost 9 bases, with 11 bases spanning the gap. Germline loops: CDR1 MNHNS, CDR2 SASEGT. The CDR3 reads CASSEALAARELFF. In DNA form, the CDR3 reads TGTGCCAGCAGTGAAGCGCTTGCAGCTCGGGAGCTGTTTTTT.

V gene TRBV3-1 combines with J gene TRBJ2-5; D is unresolved. This CDR3 region has 14 residues. CDR1 and CDR2 from the germline V gene are LGHDT and YNNKEL (reference sequence). V lost 0 bases, J lost 1 base, and 6 bases lay in between. The CDR3 DNA is TGTGCCAGCAGCCAAGATTGGGCCCAAGAGACCCAGTACTTC. It is translated as CASSQDWAQETQYF.

The chain recombines TRBV27 with TRBJ2-5, with a tentative D call TRBD1 (6 bases). Trimming took 5 bases from V and 5 from J, leaving 21 bases between them. There are 16 residues in the CDR3. From germline, CDR1 is MNHEY and CDR2 SMNVEV (reference sequence). The DNA for the CDR3 is TGTGCCAGCAGTCTCGTCCCGGGACACGGATTGGAGACCCAGTACTTC. It translates to CASSLVPGHGLETQYF.

In its sample, this clonotype was seen many times. The chain recombines TRBV7-6 with TRBJ2-5, with TRBD1 as a possible D gene (5 bases). CDR1 and CDR2 from the germline V gene are SGHVS and FNYEAQ. V was trimmed by 5 bases and J by 2 bases, leaving 12 bases between them. The CDR3 is made up of 14 amino acids. The CDR3 loop is CASSAVRVQETQYF. The CDR3, as DNA: TGTGCCAGCAGCGCGGTCAGGGTTCAAGAGACCCAGTACTTC.

The chain couples TRBV12-3 or TRBV12-4 to TRBJ2-1; no clear D gene. The CDR3 extends over 12 amino acids. Trimming pared 1 base from V and 8 bases from J, leaving 6 bases between. CDR3 sequence reads: CASSLGVYEQFF. Written as DNA, the CDR3 is TGTGCCAGCAGTTTAGGGGTCTATGAGCAGTTCTTC.

The chain's CDR3 is CAISEGTGVHEQYF. CDR3 nucleotide sequence: TGTGCCATCAGTGAGGGGACAGGGGTCCACGAGCAGTACTTC. This sequence joins TRBV10-3 and TRBJ2-7; 10 positions agree with TRBD1. There are 14 residues in the CDR3. Trimming at V came to 2 bases and at J to 5 bases, leaving 3 bases not matched to a gene. Germline V CDR1 and CDR2: ENHRY, SYGVKD.

This clonotype was counted many times. The genes are TRBV4-2 and TRBJ1-1; TRBD1 agrees at 7 bases. The CDR3 loop spans 16 amino acids. CDR1 is LGHNA, CDR2 YNFKEQ, per germline. Germline trimming cut 1 base from V and 0 bases from J; bases unmatched to any gene: 5. In nucleotides, the CDR3 is TGTGCCAGCAGCCAAGGACAGGGTGGGGTGAACACTGAAGCTTTCTTT. Its protein product is CASSQGQGGVNTEAFF.

The chain links TRBV10-3 to TRBJ1-3; TRBD1 is a possible D gene (5 bases). Per germline, CDR1 ENHRY and CDR2 SYGVKD. The CDR3 loop spans 14 amino acids. V was cut by 2 bases and J by 5 bases, with 10 bases left in between. CDR3 bases: TGTGCCATCAGTGAGGGAGGGGACCGAAACACCATATATTTT. Encoded protein: CAISEGGDRNTIYF.

The V call is TRBV7-2, the J call TRBJ2-3; D unclear. Looked up from germline, CDR1 is SGHTA and CDR2 is FQGNSA. The CDR3 covers 13 residues. Trimming removed 5 bases at V and 0 bases at J, with 6 bases between. In nucleotides, the CDR3 is TGTGCCAGCAGCCCCCATAGCACAGATACGCAGTATTTT. Its translation: CASSPHSTDTQYF.

This clonotype was detected only a few times. The rearrangement uses TRBV5-4 and TRBJ1-1; D remains ambiguous. The V gene lost 0 bases and the J gene lost 1 base, with 7 bases spanning the gap. The CDR3 runs to 14 residues. Germline CDR1 and CDR2: SGHNT and YYREEE (reference sequence). The CDR3 DNA reads as TGTGCCAGCAGCTTGGTTCAGAGGAACACTGAAGCTTTCTTT. Translating it yields CASSLVQRNTEAFF.

This clonotype was seen repeatedly, ten times or more. The CDR3 sequence is CASSQASGDNTQYF. CDR3 sequence (DNA): TGTGCCAGCAGCCAGGCTAGCGGGGATAATACGCAGTATTTT. The chain links TRBV14 to TRBJ2-3; TRBD2 matches 9 bases. The CDR3 is 14 residues long. Germline CDR1 and CDR2: SGHDN and FVKESK. The trim removed 3 bases at V and 7 bases at J, leaving 5 bases unmatched. The whole variable domain, remainder taken from reference TRBV14 and TRBJ2-3, is EAGVTQFPSHSVIEKGQTVTLRCDPISGHDNLYWYRRVMGKEIKFLLHFVKESKQDESGMPNNRFLAERTGGTYSTLKVQPAELEDSGVYFCASSQASGDNTQYFGPGTRLTVL.

The table lists this clonotype with a few counts. The chain employs TRBV20-1 and TRBJ2-4; D remains ambiguous. The CDR3 covers 17 residues. Trimming removed 3 bases at V and 1 base at J, with 19 bases between. In germline, CDR1 is DFQATT, CDR2 SNEGSKA (reference sequence). The CDR3, as DNA: TGCAGTGCTAGTGGGATGCGGTTGGAGAGTGCCAAAAACATTCAGTACTTC. Its protein product is CSASGMRLESAKNIQYF.

This chain uses TRBV7-9 with TRBJ1-2, with D uncertain. V was clipped by 3 bases and J by 3 bases, with 11 bases between them. Germline V lookup: CDR1 SEHNR, CDR2 FQNEAQ (reference sequence). This CDR3 region has 14 residues. The DNA for the CDR3 is TGTGCCAGCAGCTTTACAAGGGCGGACTATGGCTACACCTTC. It translates to CASSFTRADYGYTF.

This clonotype was counted between two and nine times. The V call is TRBV11-3, the J call TRBJ1-2; D is ambiguous. Between the trimmed V and J ends, which lost 4 bases and 2 bases, there was a span of 8 bases. The CDR3 consists of 13 residues. Germline CDR1 SGHNT, CDR2 YENEEA. The CDR3 DNA reads TGTGCCAGCAGCTATAACAGAAACTATGGCTACACCTTC. It specifies CASSYNRNYGYTF.

The sample holds many counts of this clonotype. This chain uses TRBV12-3 or TRBV12-4 with TRBJ1-4; D is perhaps TRBD1 (5 bases). CDR3 length: 14 amino acids. V gave up 6 bases and J gave up 6 bases, with 14 bases separating them. The CDR3 DNA is TGTGCCAGCAGGTACTGGGGACGCTATGAAAAACTGTTTTTT. The encoded protein is CASRYWGRYEKLFF.

This clonotype was observed at least ten times. The chain joins TRBV6-2 or TRBV6-3 to TRBJ2-7, with 11 bases lining up with TRBD1. Germline V gene data show CDR1 as MNHEY and CDR2 as SVGEGT. This CDR3 region has 13 residues. V lost 6 bases to trimming and J lost 5 bases; unmatched junction nucleotides: 3. The CDR3 DNA is TGTGCCAGCAGAGGGACAGGGGGGGACGAGCAGTACTTC. Translating gives CASRGTGGDEQYF.

In its sample, this clonotype was seen many times. CDR3 in amino acids: CASSLQPQALGTDTQYF. CDR3 DNA: TGTGCCAGCAGCCTTCAGCCCCAGGCCTTAGGGACAGATACGCAGTATTTT. The V call is TRBV7-2, the J call TRBJ2-3, with D uncertain. Trimming cost V 5 bases and J 3 bases, with 21 bases left between them. CDR3 length: 17 amino acids. The V gene's germline CDR1 is SGHTA and CDR2 FQGNSA.

The chain links TRBV14 to TRBJ1-1; D remains unclear. The length of the CDR3 is 16 residues. V lost 1 base and J lost 4, with 16 bases in between. Germline V gene data show CDR1 as SGHDN and CDR2 as FVKESK. CDR3 in DNA: TGTGCCAGCAGCCAAGTTGGAGAGGGATCGTTCACTGAAGCTTTCTTT. Its protein is CASSQVGEGSFTEAFF.

Ten or more counts support this clonotype. V usage is TRBV19 and J usage is TRBJ2-7; D possibly corresponds to TRBD2 (5 bases). The CDR3 sequence is 13 residues long. CDR1 and CDR2 (germline): LNHDA, SQIVND (reference sequence). V lost 4 bases and J lost 2, with 9 bases in between. The CDR3, as DNA: TGTGCCAGTAGTACCCTCGGGGCCTACGAGCAGTACTTC. This sequence encodes CASSTLGAYEQYF.